The rows below give T cell receptor beta chains drawn from one sample of a study of cytomegalovirus exposure and HLA in healthy donors. TCRdb's copy holds only in-frame clones and misses some; the assay was immunoSEQ multiplex PCR. Of around 170,000 clones in the sample, around 82% were seen once. The sequencing sample was made of PBMCs. All receptors derive from a man in his forties in good health and CMV-seronegative. CDR3s include the opening cysteine and the closing phenylalanine or tryptophan. A D gene is named only where the DNA matches it firmly. Some rows have no size entry. The others give once, few or many, or a class for an expanded clone.

d_call: TRBD1; v_call: TRBV23-1; j_call: TRBJ1-5; clone_size: .; cdr3_aa: CASSRQGDDQPQHF; cdr3_nt: TGCGCCAGCAGTCGACAGGGGGATGATCAGCCCCAGCATTTT
d_call: .; v_call: TRBV18; j_call: TRBJ2-3; clone_size: once; cdr3_aa: CASSETDTQYF; cdr3_nt: TGTGCCAGCTCAGAGACAGATACGCAGTATTTT
d_call: .; v_call: TRBV11-3; j_call: TRBJ1-1; clone_size: .; cdr3_aa: CASSLGQYTEAFF; cdr3_nt: TGTGCCAGCAGCCTGGGACAATACACTGAAGCTTTCTTT
d_call: TRBD2; v_call: TRBV27; j_call: TRBJ2-7; clone_size: .; cdr3_aa: CASSLGLAGTYEQYF; cdr3_nt: TGTGCCAGCAGTTTAGGACTAGCGGGGACCTACGAGCAGTACTTC
d_call: TRBD1; v_call: TRBV5-4; j_call: TRBJ2-6; clone_size: .; cdr3_aa: CASSRQGSGANVLTF; cdr3_nt: TGTGCCAGCAGTCGACAGGGAAGTGGGGCCAACGTCCTGACTTTC
d_call: .; v_call: TRBV2; j_call: TRBJ2-7; clone_size: .; cdr3_aa: CASSDLRPGYYEQYF; cdr3_nt: TGTGCCAGCAGTGACCTACGTCCGGGATACTACGAGCAGTACTTC
d_call: TRBD2; v_call: TRBV7-2; j_call: TRBJ2-5; clone_size: .; cdr3_aa: CASSPSSGGRETQYF; cdr3_nt: TGTGCCAGCAGCCCGAGTAGCGGGGGGCGAGAGACCCAGTACTTC
d_call: TRBD2; v_call: TRBV7-2; j_call: TRBJ2-3; clone_size: .; cdr3_aa: CASSLEGRGSTDTQYF; cdr3_nt: TGTGCCAGCAGCTTAGAAGGGCGGGGGTCCACAGATACGCAGTATTTT
d_call: .; v_call: TRBV12-5; j_call: TRBJ2-7; clone_size: .; cdr3_aa: CASGPDMHEQYF; cdr3_nt: TGTGCTAGTGGTCCCGACATGCACGAGCAGTACTTC
d_call: .; v_call: TRBV18; j_call: TRBJ1-2; clone_size: .; cdr3_aa: CASSGNYGYTF; cdr3_nt: TGTGCCAGCTCTGGCAATTATGGCTACACCTTC
d_call: TRBD2; v_call: TRBV6-5; j_call: TRBJ2-3; clone_size: .; cdr3_aa: CASRLAGTITDTQYF; cdr3_nt: TGTGCCAGCAGACTAGCGGGAACTATCACAGATACGCAGTATTTT
d_call: .; v_call: TRBV29-1; j_call: TRBJ1-1; clone_size: once; cdr3_aa: CSANTGPEAFF; cdr3_nt: TGCAGCGCTAACACAGGGCCTGAAGCTTTCTTT
d_call: .; v_call: TRBV20-1; j_call: TRBJ2-1; clone_size: once; cdr3_aa: CSARSTGVQFF; cdr3_nt: TGCAGTGCTCGGTCGACAGGAGTGCAGTTCTTC
d_call: TRBD1; v_call: TRBV9; j_call: TRBJ2-5; clone_size: .; cdr3_aa: CASSVGPGQGGLETQYF; cdr3_nt: TGTGCCAGCAGCGTAGGTCCCGGACAGGGGGGGTTGGAGACCCAGTACTTC
d_call: .; v_call: TRBV7-2; j_call: TRBJ1-2; clone_size: .; cdr3_aa: CASSLGGGRGANYGYTF; cdr3_nt: TGTGCCAGCAGCTTAGGGGGAGGGAGGGGAGCTAACTATGGCTACACCTTC
d_call: TRBD2; v_call: TRBV6-5; j_call: TRBJ2-5; clone_size: .; cdr3_aa: CASRKTLAGETQYF; cdr3_nt: TGTGCCAGCAGGAAGACTCTAGCGGGGGAGACCCAGTACTTC
d_call: TRBD1; v_call: TRBV4-1; j_call: TRBJ1-4; clone_size: .; cdr3_aa: CASSRGQDRGYEKLFF; cdr3_nt: TGCGCCAGCAGCCGAGGACAGGACAGGGGTTATGAAAAACTGTTTTTT
d_call: .; v_call: TRBV5-6; j_call: TRBJ1-5; clone_size: .; cdr3_aa: CASSLDRGNQPQHF; cdr3_nt: TGTGCCAGCAGCTTGGACAGGGGCAATCAGCCCCAGCATTTT
d_call: TRBD1; v_call: TRBV5-1; j_call: TRBJ2-7; clone_size: .; cdr3_aa: CASSLQGSYEQYF; cdr3_nt: TGCGCCAGCAGCTTACAGGGGTCCTACGAGCAGTACTTC
d_call: .; v_call: TRBV5-6; j_call: TRBJ2-1; clone_size: .; cdr3_aa: CASSIRGATRSNEQFF; cdr3_nt: TGTGCCAGCAGCATCCGAGGAGCGACCAGATCCAATGAGCAGTTCTTC
d_call: .; v_call: TRBV7-2; j_call: TRBJ2-7; clone_size: few; cdr3_aa: CASSEGTLGTSYEQYF; cdr3_nt: TGTGCCAGCAGCGAAGGGACACTTGGAACTTCCTACGAGCAGTACTTC
d_call: TRBD1; v_call: TRBV7-2; j_call: TRBJ2-7; clone_size: .; cdr3_aa: CASSVDRGYEQYF; cdr3_nt: TGTGCCAGCAGCGTCGACAGGGGCTACGAGCAGTACTTC
d_call: TRBD2; v_call: TRBV6-6; j_call: TRBJ2-3; clone_size: .; cdr3_aa: CASSPEGLVSTDTQYF; cdr3_nt: TGTGCCAGCAGTCCTGAGGGACTAGTGAGCACAGATACGCAGTATTTT
d_call: TRBD2; v_call: TRBV5-1; j_call: TRBJ2-1; clone_size: .; cdr3_aa: CASSGGGLAGYNEQFF; cdr3_nt: TGCGCCAGCAGCGGCGGGGGGCTAGCGGGCTACAATGAGCAGTTCTTC
d_call: .; v_call: TRBV12-5; j_call: TRBJ1-4; clone_size: .; cdr3_aa: CASGTGQDEKLFF; cdr3_nt: TGTGCTAGTGGTACAGGGCAAGATGAAAAACTGTTTTTT
d_call: .; v_call: TRBV5-1; j_call: TRBJ2-1; clone_size: few; cdr3_aa: CASSLDFPYNEQFF; cdr3_nt: TGCGCCAGCAGCTTGGACTTCCCCTACAATGAGCAGTTCTTC
d_call: TRBD2; v_call: TRBV5-6; j_call: TRBJ2-7; clone_size: .; cdr3_aa: CASSRAGGIMYEQYF; cdr3_nt: TGTGCCAGCAGCCGGGCGGGGGGCATTATGTACGAGCAGTACTTC
d_call: .; v_call: TRBV6-5; j_call: TRBJ1-2; clone_size: .; cdr3_aa: CASGLTGVQGYTF; cdr3_nt: TGTGCCAGCGGACTCACCGGGGTTCAGGGCTACACCTTC
d_call: TRBD2; v_call: TRBV7-9; j_call: TRBJ2-1; clone_size: .; cdr3_aa: CASSSLTSDQERSYNEQFF; cdr3_nt: TGTGCCAGCAGCTCCCTGACTAGCGACCAGGAACGTTCCTACAATGAGCAGTTCTTC
d_call: .; v_call: TRBV7-8; j_call: TRBJ2-7; clone_size: .; cdr3_aa: CASSFRSPDSYEQYF; cdr3_nt: TGTGCCAGCAGCTTTCGTTCCCCAGACTCCTACGAGCAGTACTTC
d_call: .; v_call: TRBV9; j_call: TRBJ1-2; clone_size: .; cdr3_aa: CASSVGPEPDNYGYTF; cdr3_nt: TGTGCCAGCAGCGTAGGTCCCGAGCCCGATAACTATGGCTACACCTTC
d_call: .; v_call: TRBV2; j_call: TRBJ1-2; clone_size: .; cdr3_aa: CASSEGRNYGYTF; cdr3_nt: TGTGCCAGCAGCGAGGGCAGAAACTATGGCTACACCTTC
d_call: .; v_call: TRBV7-9; j_call: TRBJ1-6; clone_size: .; cdr3_aa: CASTPYELGPNSPLHF; cdr3_nt: TGTGCCAGCACCCCGTATGAATTGGGGCCCAATTCACCCCTCCACTTT
d_call: TRBD1; v_call: TRBV10-1; j_call: TRBJ2-2; clone_size: .; cdr3_aa: CASTSRPGQAKNTGELFF; cdr3_nt: TGCGCCAGCACTTCAAGGCCTGGACAGGCGAAAAACACCGGGGAGCTGTTTTTT
d_call: TRBD2; v_call: TRBV6-6; j_call: TRBJ2-1; clone_size: .; cdr3_aa: CASTLGLAGVLAEQFF; cdr3_nt: TGTGCCAGCACCCTAGGACTAGCGGGAGTTTTAGCTGAGCAGTTCTTC
d_call: TRBD1; v_call: TRBV5-1; j_call: TRBJ2-7; clone_size: .; cdr3_aa: CASSLEGRGNYEQYF; cdr3_nt: TGCGCCAGCAGCTTGGAGGGCAGGGGGAACTACGAGCAGTACTTC
d_call: .; v_call: TRBV2; j_call: TRBJ1-5; clone_size: .; cdr3_aa: CASSRETNQPQHF; cdr3_nt: TGTGCCAGCAGTAGGGAGACGAATCAGCCCCAGCATTTT
d_call: TRBD2; v_call: TRBV18; j_call: TRBJ2-7; clone_size: once; cdr3_aa: CASSPRPTGGLAEQYF; cdr3_nt: TGTGCCAGCTCACCTCGGCCCACAGGGGGACTAGCGGAGCAGTACTTC
d_call: TRBD2; v_call: TRBV30; j_call: TRBJ2-3; clone_size: .; cdr3_aa: CAWSNDGLAGEPRTDTQYF; cdr3_nt: TGTGCCTGGTCGAATGATGGACTAGCGGGAGAACCTCGCACAGATACGCAGTATTTT
d_call: .; v_call: TRBV7-9; j_call: TRBJ2-2; clone_size: .; cdr3_aa: CASSFERTGELFF; cdr3_nt: TGTGCCAGCAGCTTCGAGCGGACCGGGGAGCTGTTTTTT
d_call: TRBD1; v_call: TRBV11-2; j_call: TRBJ2-2; clone_size: .; cdr3_aa: CASSLTGEGGELFF; cdr3_nt: TGTGCCAGCAGCTTAACAGGGGAAGGCGGGGAGCTGTTTTTT
d_call: .; v_call: TRBV11-2; j_call: TRBJ1-1; clone_size: many; cdr3_aa: CASSLDGISEAFF; cdr3_nt: TGTGCCAGCAGCTTGGACGGGATCAGTGAAGCTTTCTTT
d_call: TRBD2; v_call: TRBV7-8; j_call: TRBJ2-3; clone_size: .; cdr3_aa: CASSSLGAGVADTQYF; cdr3_nt: TGTGCCAGCAGCTCCTTGGGAGCGGGGGTGGCAGATACGCAGTATTTT
d_call: .; v_call: TRBV7-9; j_call: TRBJ1-2; clone_size: .; cdr3_aa: CASSLGQSGGGYTF; cdr3_nt: TGTGCCAGCAGCCTAGGACAGAGTGGCGGCGGCTACACCTTC